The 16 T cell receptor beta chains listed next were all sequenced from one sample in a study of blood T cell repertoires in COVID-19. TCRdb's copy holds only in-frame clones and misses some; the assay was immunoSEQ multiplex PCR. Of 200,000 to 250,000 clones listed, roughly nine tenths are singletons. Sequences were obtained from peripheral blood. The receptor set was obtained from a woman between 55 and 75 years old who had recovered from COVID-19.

Here the CDR3 DNA reads TGTGCCAGCAGCCAGGGTGGCGGGGGGAACGAGCAGTACTTC. Residues: CASSQGGGGNEQYF. The V and J genes are TRBV4-2 and TRBJ2-7; TRBD2 matches at 8 bases. Trimming cost V 3 bases and J 5 bases; bases outside gene matches: 6. In germline, CDR1 is LGHNA, CDR2 YNFKEQ. The CDR3 runs 14 residues.

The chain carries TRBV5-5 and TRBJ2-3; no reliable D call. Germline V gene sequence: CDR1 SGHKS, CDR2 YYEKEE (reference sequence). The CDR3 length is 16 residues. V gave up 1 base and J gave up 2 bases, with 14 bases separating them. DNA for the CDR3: TGTGCCAGCAGCTTGAAGGCAGGCGCTTCCACAGATACGCAGTATTTT. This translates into CASSLKAGASTDTQYF.

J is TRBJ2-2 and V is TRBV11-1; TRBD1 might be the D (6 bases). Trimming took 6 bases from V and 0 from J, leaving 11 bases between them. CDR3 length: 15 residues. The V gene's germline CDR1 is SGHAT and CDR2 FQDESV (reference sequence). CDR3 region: CASSSGTSNTGELFF. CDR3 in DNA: TGTGCCAGCAGTTCCGGGACATCGAACACCGGGGAGCTGTTTTTT.

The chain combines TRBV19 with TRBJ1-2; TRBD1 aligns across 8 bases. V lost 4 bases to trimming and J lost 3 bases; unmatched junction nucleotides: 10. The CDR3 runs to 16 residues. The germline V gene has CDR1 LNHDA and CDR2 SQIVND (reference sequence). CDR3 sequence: CASSTGTGGMHYGYTF. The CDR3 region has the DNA TGTGCCAGTAGTACTGGAACAGGGGGGATGCACTATGGCTACACCTTC.

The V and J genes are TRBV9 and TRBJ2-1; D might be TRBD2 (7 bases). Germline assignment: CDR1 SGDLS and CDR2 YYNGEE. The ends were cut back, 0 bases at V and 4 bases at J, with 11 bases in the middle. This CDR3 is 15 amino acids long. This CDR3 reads CASSVGGGSYNEQFF. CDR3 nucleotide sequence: TGTGCCAGCAGCGTAGGCGGGGGCTCTTACAATGAGCAGTTCTTC.

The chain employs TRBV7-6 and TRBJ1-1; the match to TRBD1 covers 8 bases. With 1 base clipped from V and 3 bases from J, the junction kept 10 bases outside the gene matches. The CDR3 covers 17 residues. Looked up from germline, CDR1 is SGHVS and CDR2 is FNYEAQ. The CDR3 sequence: CASSLDFLGQADTEAFF. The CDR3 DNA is TGTGCCAGCAGCTTAGACTTTCTGGGACAGGCGGACACTGAAGCTTTCTTT.

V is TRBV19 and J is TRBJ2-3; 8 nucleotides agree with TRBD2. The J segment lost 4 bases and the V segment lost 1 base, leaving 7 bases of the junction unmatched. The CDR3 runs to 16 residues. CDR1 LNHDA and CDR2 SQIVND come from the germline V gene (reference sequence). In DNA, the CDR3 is TGTGCCAGTAGTATAGGGGGCGGGGGGCGCTCAGATACGCAGTATTTT. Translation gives CASSIGGGGRSDTQYF.

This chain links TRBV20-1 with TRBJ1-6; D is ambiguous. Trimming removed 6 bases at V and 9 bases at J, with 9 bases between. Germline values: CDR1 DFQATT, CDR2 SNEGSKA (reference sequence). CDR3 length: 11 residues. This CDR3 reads CSAAGGSPLHF. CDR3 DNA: TGCAGTGCGGCAGGAGGTTCACCCCTCCACTTT.

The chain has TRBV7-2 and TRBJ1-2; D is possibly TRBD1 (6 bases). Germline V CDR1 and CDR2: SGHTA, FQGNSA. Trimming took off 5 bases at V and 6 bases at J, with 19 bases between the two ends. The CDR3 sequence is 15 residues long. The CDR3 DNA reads TGTGCCAGCAGCCTTGGGGGCCCGAGGAGCGATGGCTACACCTTC. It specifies CASSLGGPRSDGYTF.

Here the CDR3 DNA reads TGTGCCAGCAGGGCCTCCGGGGGGCGAAATTCACCCCTCCACTTT. Amino acids: CASRASGGRNSPLHF. The V and J genes are TRBV6-5 and TRBJ1-6; D may be TRBD1 (6 bases). CDR3 size: 15 residues. The V gene's germline CDR1 is MNHEY and CDR2 SVGAGI. Trimming cost V 6 bases and J 7 bases, with 16 bases left between them.

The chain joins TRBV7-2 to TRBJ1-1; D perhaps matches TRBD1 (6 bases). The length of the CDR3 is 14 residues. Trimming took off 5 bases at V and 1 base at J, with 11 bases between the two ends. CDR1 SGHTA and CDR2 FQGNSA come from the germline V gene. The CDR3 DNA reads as TGTGCCAGCAGCCGCGGGGGGGCGAACACTGAAGCTTTCTTT. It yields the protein CASSRGGANTEAFF. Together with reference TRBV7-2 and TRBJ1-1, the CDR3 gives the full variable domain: GAGVSQSPSNKVTEKGKDVELRCDPISGHTALYWYRQSLGQGLEFLIYFQGNSAPDKSGLPSDRFSAERTGGSVSTLTIQRTQQEDSAVYLCASSRGGANTEAFFGQGTRLTVV.

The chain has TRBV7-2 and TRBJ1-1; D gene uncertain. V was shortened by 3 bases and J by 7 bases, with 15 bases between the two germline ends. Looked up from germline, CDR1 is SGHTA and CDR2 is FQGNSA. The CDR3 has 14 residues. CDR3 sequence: CASSLRTGRYEAFF. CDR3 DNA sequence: TGTGCCAGCAGCTTGAGGACTGGGCGATATGAAGCTTTCTTT.

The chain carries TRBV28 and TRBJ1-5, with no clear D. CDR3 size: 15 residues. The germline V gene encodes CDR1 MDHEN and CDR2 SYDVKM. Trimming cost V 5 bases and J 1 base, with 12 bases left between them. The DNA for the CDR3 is TGTGCCAGCAGTACAAGGAGGCGGAGCAATCAGCCCCAGCATTTT. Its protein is CASSTRRRSNQPQHF.

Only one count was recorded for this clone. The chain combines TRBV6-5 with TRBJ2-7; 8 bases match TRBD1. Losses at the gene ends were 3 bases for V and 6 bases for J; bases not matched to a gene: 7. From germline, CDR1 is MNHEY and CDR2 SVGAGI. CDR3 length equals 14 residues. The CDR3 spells CASSYQGAAVEQYF. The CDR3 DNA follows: TGTGCCAGCAGTTATCAGGGGGCGGCGGTCGAGCAGTACTTC.

CDR3 bases: TGTGCCAGTTCGTGGACAGGGGGCTCTGGAAACACCATATATTTT. This sequence encodes CASSWTGGSGNTIYF. V usage is TRBV19 and J usage is TRBJ1-3; 10 bases align to TRBD1. Trimming took 8 bases from V and 0 from J; bases not matched to a gene: 4. The CDR3 runs to 15 residues. CDR1 is LNHDA, CDR2 SQIVND, per germline (reference sequence). The full variable domain, its missing parts supplied by reference TRBV19 and TRBJ1-3, is DGGITQSPKYLFRKEGQNVTLSCEQNLNHDAMYWYRQDPGQGLRLIYYSQIVNDFQKGDIAEGYSVSREKKESFPLTVTSAQKNPTAFYLCASSWTGGSGNTIYFGEGSWLTVV.

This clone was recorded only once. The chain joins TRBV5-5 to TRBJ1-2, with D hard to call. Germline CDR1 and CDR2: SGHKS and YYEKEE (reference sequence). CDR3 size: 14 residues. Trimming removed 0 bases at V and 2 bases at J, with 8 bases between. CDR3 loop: CASSLVVENYGYTF. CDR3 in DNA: TGTGCCAGCAGCTTGGTAGTAGAGAACTATGGCTACACCTTC. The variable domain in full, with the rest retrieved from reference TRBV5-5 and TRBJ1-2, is DAGVTQSPTHLIKTRGQQVTLRCSPISGHKSVSWYQQVLGQGPQFIFQYYEKEERGRGNFPDRFSARQFPNYSSELNVNALLLGDSALYLCASSLVVENYGYTFGSGTRLTVV.